What follows are 5 T cell receptor beta chains derived from one specimen sequenced in a study of Ad26.COV2.S vaccination and SARS-CoV-2 variants (dated by TCRdb to about 2021). Receptors were amplified or captured by the immunoSEQ multiplex PCR assay. Imported from immuneACCESS, the table was reduced by TCRdb to in-frame sequences with V and J called. These copies leave out some clones; in studies compared against another copy, an unresolved V gene accounts for under half, and the cause of the remainder is not known. The table for this sample lists 300,000 to 400,000 clones; around 92% of them were counted only once. The ten largest clones represent 3.5% to 4.5% of the sample. The sample's time point label, in plain terms: individuals recovered from natural SARS-CoV-2 infection. The sample consisted of peripheral blood, taken after recovery from COVID-19. The origin of the receptors is a human donor who had recovered from COVID-19.

This chain uses TRBV5-4 with TRBJ2-7, with a weak D call TRBD1 (6 bases). V lost 2 bases, J lost 0 bases, and 9 bases lay in between. This CDR3 has 14 residues. CDR1 and CDR2 (germline): SGHNT, YYREEE (reference sequence). The CDR3 nucleotides are TGTGCCAGCAGCTTTGGCAGGGGCTCCTACGAGCAGTACTTC. The encoded protein is CASSFGRGSYEQYF.

V gene TRBV7-8 combines with J gene TRBJ1-1; 11 bases agree with TRBD1. CDR3 length: 16 residues. Trimming at V came to 5 bases and at J to 0 bases, leaving 5 bases not matched to a gene. Germline V gene lookup returns CDR1 SGHVS and CDR2 FQNEAQ. The DNA of the CDR3 is TGTGCCAGCAGCCTCCGGACAGGGGGCTTGAACACTGAAGCTTTCTTT. Its protein product is CASSLRTGGLNTEAFF.

This clone appeared once. This rearrangement joins TRBV7-6 to TRBJ1-2, with D uncertain. The germline V gene has CDR1 SGHVS and CDR2 FNYEAQ. CDR3 size: 15 residues. Trimming shortened V by 4 bases and J by 8 bases, and 20 bases separated the two germline ends. The CDR3 region has the DNA TGTGCCAGCAGCTCCTACCCCATGGGTGTTCAGGGCTACACCTTC. Its translation is CASSSYPMGVQGYTF.

The chain combines TRBV27 with TRBJ2-1; the D is unclear. Germline values: CDR1 MNHEY, CDR2 SMNVEV (reference sequence). This CDR3 is 14 amino acids long. Trimming shortened V by 7 bases and J by 0 bases, and 10 bases separated the two germline ends. The CDR3 sequence: CASKLLASYNEQFF. DNA of the CDR3: TGTGCCAGCAAACTCTTAGCCTCCTACAATGAGCAGTTCTTC.

V usage is TRBV9 and J usage is TRBJ2-2; TRBD2 aligns across 8 bases. CDR3 size: 15 residues. Germline V gene data show CDR1 as SGDLS and CDR2 as YYNGEE. The V and J ends lost 3 bases and 5 bases, in that order; junction bases with no gene match: 6. CDR3: CASSASGGRTGELFF. The DNA for the CDR3 is TGTGCCAGCAGCGCGAGCGGGGGCCGGACCGGGGAGCTGTTTTTT.